Below, 22 T cell receptor beta chains from the same sample are listed, as sequenced in a study of T cells in Graves' hyperthyroidism and ophthalmopathy (dated by TCRdb to about 2019). The protocol used for the library was multiplex PCR. The reads were generated on an Illumina HiSeq 2000. TCR beta CDR3 regions were amplified from RNA transcripts. A first-round RT-PCR of the TCR CDR3 used the HTBI primer set with the Qiagen OneStep RT-PCR kit. TCRdb redid the processing of the public reads, applying fastp at Q25 and MiXCR, and retained in-frame beta chains. Each CDR3 protein gets just one entry, which takes the most common genes and DNA from the rows behind it. This sample lists fewer than 650,000 distinct CDR3 sequences; around 13% were detected once. 5.8% of the sample lies in the top ten. Input material: blood. All receptors derive from a young woman with Graves' hyperthyroidism that later progressed to Graves' ophthalmopathy.

Comment on this clonotype: This may be a read error: a much more frequent sequence differs by one nucleotide. CDR3 loop: CASSMTGRRSYGQYF. The CDR3 DNA reads TGTGCCAGTAGTATGACAGGACGGAGGTCCTACGGGCAGTACTTC. The chain recombines TRBV19 with TRBJ2-7, with D possibly matching TRBD1 (6 bases). Germline lookup yields CDR1 LNHDA and CDR2 SQIVND (reference sequence). The CDR3 is made up of 15 amino acids.

The CDR3 region is CASSSGTLPQRAYF. CDR3 sequence (DNA): TGTGCCAGCAGCTCCGGGACACTCCCACAGAGGGCGTATTTT. The chain uses TRBV14 and TRBJ2-3, with D possibly matching TRBD1 (6 bases). Between the trimmed V and J ends, which lost 5 bases and 14 bases, there was a span of 23 bases. This CDR3 region has 14 residues. Germline V gene data show CDR1 as SGHDN and CDR2 as FVKESK.

CDR3 in amino acids: CASRQGNYNEQFF. The CDR3, as DNA: TGTGCCAGCAGACAGGGGAACTACAATGAGCAGTTCTTC. The V call is TRBV6-1, the J call TRBJ2-1, with 7 bases fitting TRBD1. Losses at the gene ends were 6 bases for V and 3 bases for J; bases not matched to a gene: 2. Germline V gene lookup returns CDR1 MNHNS and CDR2 SASEGT. The CDR3 sequence is 13 residues long.

The V call is TRBV6-1, the J call TRBJ2-2, with 10 bases lining up with TRBD1. V lost 7 bases and J lost 6; bases outside the gene matches: 11. The CDR3 is made up of 16 amino acids. The germline V gene has CDR1 MNHNS and CDR2 SASEGT. The CDR3 loop is CASMPSGTGEAGELFF. As DNA, the CDR3 is TGTGCCAGCATGCCATCCGGGACAGGGGAGGCCGGGGAGCTGTTTTTT.

This clonotype was seen only a few times. The V call is TRBV4-2, the J call TRBJ2-3; D may be TRBD2 (5 bases). Germline CDR1 and CDR2: LGHNA and YNFKEQ. The CDR3 runs to 15 residues. V lost 0 bases and J lost 5, with 12 bases in between. This CDR3 is CASSQERAMEDTQYF. The CDR3 DNA sequence: TGTGCCAGCAGCCAAGAGCGGGCTATGGAAGATACGCAGTATTTT.

J is TRBJ2-1 and V is TRBV24-1; a possible D gene is TRBD2 (6 bases). The V end was cut by 6 bases, the J end by 10 bases, with 21 bases between. The CDR3 totals 15 residues. The germline V gene encodes CDR1 KGHDR and CDR2 SFDVKD. The CDR3 nucleotides read TGTGCCACCAGTATCGGGACTCCAGCTTCTTCAGAGCAGTTCTTC. It translates to CATSIGTPASSEQFF.

A few counts support this clonotype. V usage is TRBV19 and J usage is TRBJ2-5; the D is unclear. CDR1 and CDR2 from the germline V gene are LNHDA and SQIVND (reference sequence). This CDR3 has 13 amino acids. V gave up 5 bases and J gave up 10 bases, with 17 bases separating them. CDR3 sequence: CASSLSTPNYQYF. In nucleotides, the CDR3 is TGTGCCAGTAGTCTTTCGACCCCAAATTACCAGTACTTC.

This clonotype showed up many times. V and J are TRBV11-2 and TRBJ2-5; 10 nucleotides align to TRBD1. Looked up from germline, CDR1 is SGHAT and CDR2 is FQNNGV. CDR3 length: 16 residues. With V trimmed by 4 bases and J by 5 bases, 10 bases remained unmatched. The CDR3 sequence is CASSSRTGGGLETQYF. CDR3 sequence (DNA): TGTGCCAGCAGCTCCCGGACAGGGGGAGGGCTGGAGACCCAGTACTTC.

There are many counts of this clonotype. This rearrangement joins TRBV19 to TRBJ2-7; 8 bases fit TRBD2. Germline lookup yields CDR1 LNHDA and CDR2 SQIVND (reference sequence). The CDR3 consists of 15 residues. The V and J ends lost 4 bases and 2 bases, in that order; junction bases with no gene match: 7. In DNA, the CDR3 is TGTGCCAGTAGTACAATAGCGGGGCAAACCTACGAGCAGTACTTC. It codes for CASSTIAGQTYEQYF.

Ten or more counts support this clonotype. The V call is TRBV30, the J call TRBJ1-2, with D tentatively TRBD1 (6 bases). The CDR3 covers 13 residues. CDR1 and CDR2 from the germline V gene are GTSNPN and SVGIG (reference sequence). The V end lost 3 bases, the J end lost 7 bases, and 15 bases lay between the germline ends. The CDR3 DNA follows: TGTGCCTGGAGGAGACAGGTAGAAGTTGGCTACACCTTC. This gives the protein CAWRRQVEVGYTF.

This clonotype was recorded at least ten times. The J gene is TRBJ2-1, the V gene TRBV20-1; 7 nucleotides align to TRBD2. CDR3 length equals 15 residues. The V and J ends lost 1 base and 7 bases, in that order; junction bases with no gene match: 10. The germline V gene has CDR1 DFQATT and CDR2 SNEGSKA (reference sequence). The CDR3 spells CSARVGLAVINEQFF. DNA of the CDR3: TGCAGTGCTAGAGTAGGGCTAGCGGTAATAAATGAGCAGTTCTTC.

In its sample, this clonotype was seen many times. The V and J genes are TRBV12-3 or TRBV12-4 and TRBJ1-3, with no clear D. The CDR3 runs to 15 residues. Trimming took off 7 bases at V and 0 bases at J, with 13 bases between the two ends. The CDR3 loop is CASTPQVNSGNTIYF. The CDR3 DNA is TGTGCCAGCACCCCGCAGGTTAACTCTGGAAACACCATATATTTT.

The chain uses TRBV15 and TRBJ1-1; a possible D gene is TRBD1 (5 bases). CDR1 is LNHNV and CDR2 is YYDKDF in the germline V gene (reference sequence). The CDR3 contains 15 residues. The germline V and J ends were trimmed by 1 base and 2 bases, with 11 bases remaining between them. The CDR3 region has the DNA TGTGCCACCAGCAGAGGGGGCGGCGCAAACACTGAAGCTTTCTTT. Translation: CATSRGGGANTEAFF.

The V call is TRBV7-9, the J call TRBJ2-1; D may be TRBD1 or TRBD2 (6 bases each). V lost 1 base and J 2 bases, leaving 9 bases between the germline ends. The CDR3 consists of 15 residues. The germline CDR1 and CDR2 sequences are SEHNR and FQNEAQ (reference sequence). The CDR3 reads CASSLEGEAYNEQFF. The CDR3 region has the DNA TGTGCCAGCAGCTTAGAGGGGGAGGCCTACAATGAGCAGTTCTTC.

This clonotype showed up just a few times. The chain combines TRBV7-2 with TRBJ2-2, with TRBD2 identical over 8 bases. Germline CDR1 is SGHTA and CDR2 is FQGNSA. This CDR3 is built from 17 residues. V was pared by 5 bases and J by 2 bases, with 10 bases of the junction left unmatched. CDR3 DNA: TGTGCCAGCAGCCAAGAGGTGGCGGGAGGAAACACCGGGGAGCTGTTTTTT. It encodes CASSQEVAGGNTGELFF. The whole variable domain, filled in from reference TRBV7-2 and TRBJ2-2, reads GAGVSQSPSNKVTEKGKDVELRCDPISGHTALYWYRQSLGQGLEFLIYFQGNSAPDKSGLPSDRFSAERTGGSVSTLTIQRTQQEDSAVYLCASSQEVAGGNTGELFFGEGSRLTVL.

This clonotype was seen ten or more times. The rearrangement joins TRBV3-1 to TRBJ2-3; D might be TRBD2 (5 bases). The CDR3 has 17 amino acids. Germline V gives CDR1 LGHDT, CDR2 YNNKEL (reference sequence). Trimming removed 1 base from V and 4 bases from J, with 18 bases in between. As DNA, the CDR3 is TGTGCCAGCAGCCAAGGTATTGGGGTACTAGTCCCAGATACGCAGTATTTT. Its translation: CASSQGIGVLVPDTQYF.

This clonotype has a count of ten or more. The gene calls are TRBV30 and TRBJ2-2; D is possibly TRBD2 (5 bases). The germline V gene encodes CDR1 GTSNPN and CDR2 SVGIG (reference sequence). The CDR3 spans 13 residues. The V gene lost 3 bases and the J gene lost 7 bases, with 12 bases spanning the gap. The CDR3 reads CAWSYSAGGELFF. In DNA form, the CDR3 reads TGTGCCTGGAGCTATAGTGCGGGCGGGGAGCTGTTTTTT. Together with reference TRBV30 and TRBJ2-2, the CDR3 gives the full variable domain: SQTIHQWPATLVQPVGSPLSLECTVEGTSNPNLYWYRQAAGRGLQLLFYSVGIGQISSEVPQNLSASRPQDRQFILSSKKLLLSDSGFYLCAWSYSAGGELFFGEGSRLTVL.

This clonotype was seen many times. The V and J genes are TRBV5-1 and TRBJ1-2; 7 nucleotides line up with TRBD1. The CDR3 is 15 residues long. The trim removed 0 bases at V and 5 bases at J, leaving 7 bases unmatched. Germline-derived CDR1 and CDR2 are SGHRS and YFSETQ. CDR3 residues: CASSLGTGTDYGYTF. The CDR3 nucleotides are TGCGCCAGCAGCTTGGGCACCGGGACAGATTATGGCTACACCTTC.

This clonotype has a count of ten or more. The CDR3 here is CASRPGTGEQYF. In DNA form, the CDR3 reads TGTGCCAGCAGGCCCGGGACAGGGGAGCAGTACTTC. V usage is TRBV7-9 and J usage is TRBJ2-7; 9 bases match TRBD1. The V and J ends lost 6 bases and 7 bases, in that order; junction bases with no gene match: 4. The CDR3 length is 12 residues. Looked up from germline, CDR1 is SEHNR and CDR2 is FQNEAQ (reference sequence).

This clonotype was found many times. The chain uses TRBV27 and TRBJ2-4; 7 bases align to TRBD1. CDR3 length equals 15 residues. After removal of 5 bases from V and 8 bases from J, the junction contained 12 bases not matched to a gene. Germline assignment: CDR1 MNHEY and CDR2 SMNVEV (reference sequence). CDR3 in DNA: TGTGCCAGCAGTGCTGGGACAGACCTCCGGGACATTCAGTACTTC. Translation gives CASSAGTDLRDIQYF.

Points on this clonotype: This may be a read error: a much more frequent sequence differs by one nucleotide. This chain connects TRBV24-1 to TRBJ2-1; D may be TRBD2 (6 bases). V lost 11 bases and J lost 4, with 20 bases in between. Germline-derived CDR1 and CDR2 are KGHDR and SFDVKD. There are 15 residues in the CDR3. DNA for the CDR3: TGTGCCAGTGATTTGTATAGCGGAGGATACAATGAGCAGTTCTTC. This gives the protein CASDLYSGGYNEQFF.

Ten or more counts support this clonotype. V is TRBV2 and J is TRBJ2-7; D possibly corresponds to TRBD1 (6 bases). The V end lost 1 base, the J end lost 2 bases, and 12 bases lay between the germline ends. The CDR3 covers 15 residues. Germline-derived CDR1 and CDR2 are SNHLY and FYNNEI. CDR3 loop: CASSEGPTGAYEQYF. CDR3 nucleotide sequence: TGTGCCAGCAGTGAAGGACCGACAGGCGCCTACGAGCAGTACTTC.